This is a list of T cell receptor beta chains from one sample in a study of spatial heterogeneity in lung cancer. A single record per CDR3 protein comes from TCRdb applying MiXCR to the 5' RACE reads. The sample holds tens of thousands of distinct CDR3 sequences, 15% to 25% seen once. Sequencing was performed on PBMCs, taken at surgery. These receptor sequences come from a male donor with early-stage non-small cell lung cancer. The CDR3 runs from the conserved cysteine through the conserved F or W. A D gene is named only where the DNA matches it firmly. Clone size appears in some rows only: once, few, many, or a class for an expanded clone.

D	size	V	J	CDR3	DNA
TRBD2	medium-sized	TRBV9	TRBJ2-7	CASSAGAGYEQYF	TGTGCCAGCAGCGCGGGAGCGGGATACGAGCAGTACTTC
-	few	TRBV9	TRBJ2-7	CASSVGDLTYNEQYF	TGTGCCAGCAGCGTAGGAGACCTCACATACAACGAGCAGTACTTC
TRBD2	-	TRBV20-1	TRBJ2-1	CSAHLAGGSEQFF	TGCAGTGCCCATCTAGCGGGGGGGAGTGAGCAGTTCTTC
-	few	TRBV11-2	TRBJ2-4	CASSLDVGVNIQYF	TGTGCCAGCAGCTTAGATGTGGGGGTTAACATTCAGTACTTC
-	many	TRBV6-5	TRBJ2-7	CASSSIRTIGTYEQYF	TGTGCCAGCAGTTCTATCCGGACTATCGGCACCTACGAGCAGTACTTC
TRBD1	many	TRBV12-3/TRBV12-4	TRBJ1-5	CASQGDSNQPQHF	TGTGCCTCCCAGGGGGATAGCAATCAGCCCCAGCATTTT
-	-	TRBV2	TRBJ1-1	CVSGQRTEAFF	TGTGTCAGCGGGCAGAGAACTGAAGCTTTCTTT
-	-	TRBV20-1	TRBJ2-1	CSARGARSYNEQFF	TGCAGTGCTAGGGGGGCAAGGTCCTACAATGAGCAGTTCTTC
-	many	TRBV4-1	TRBJ1-1	CASSPLGGLDTEAFF	TGCGCCAGCAGCCCCCTCGGAGGGTTGGACACTGAAGCTTTCTTT
TRBD2	few	TRBV5-1	TRBJ2-5	CASSTSGNPAGETQYF	TGCGCCAGCAGCACTAGCGGGAATCCCGCGGGTGAGACCCAGTACTTC
TRBD2	-	TRBV6-5	TRBJ2-3	CASSSPGLAGTDTQYF	TGTGCCAGCAGTTCACCGGGACTAGCGGGCACAGATACGCAGTATTTT
-	few	TRBV6-6	TRBJ2-3	CASSYSEASGRGQYF	TGTGCCAGCAGTTACTCCGAGGCGAGCGGGCGGGGGCAGTATTTT
TRBD2	few	TRBV20-1	TRBJ2-3	CSARDVRELWEKDTQYF	TGCAGTGCTAGAGATGTGCGGGAGTTATGGGAGAAGGATACGCAGTATTTT
TRBD2	few	TRBV7-2	TRBJ2-1	CASSRSGVPFIEQFF	TGTGCCAGCAGCCGTAGCGGGGTCCCGTTTATTGAGCAGTTCTTC
-	few	TRBV7-9	TRBJ2-7	CASSLARGPYEQYF	TGTGCCAGCAGCTTAGCCAGGGGCCCGTACGAGCAGTACTTC
-	few	TRBV7-2	TRBJ2-3	CASSLDGVTDTQYF	TGTGCCAGCAGCTTAGACGGGGTCACAGATACGCAGTATTTT
-	few	TRBV7-9	TRBJ1-3	CASSASSGNTIYF	TGTGCCAGCAGCGCGAGCTCTGGAAACACCATATATTTT
-	-	TRBV12-3/TRBV12-4	TRBJ1-4	CASRSVGREKLFF	TGTGCCAGCAGGTCGGTCGGGAGAGAAAAACTGTTTTTT
-	many	TRBV4-3	TRBJ2-3	CASSQDVRDTQYF	TGCGCCAGCAGCCAAGATGTCCGAGATACGCAGTATTTT
TRBD1	-	TRBV12-3/TRBV12-4	TRBJ2-1	CASSFRGLTQKKHNEQFF	TGTGCCAGCAGTTTCAGGGGGCTCACTCAAAAAAAACACAATGAGCAGTTCTTC
TRBD1	few	TRBV20-1	TRBJ1-1	CSARETGSYAFF	TGCAGTGCTAGAGAGACAGGGAGCTACGCTTTCTTT
-	few	TRBV10-3	TRBJ1-3	CATMTGNTIYF	TGTGCCACCATGACTGGAAACACCATATATTTT
-	many	TRBV4-1	TRBJ1-2	CASSQEVGLYGYTF	TGCGCCAGCAGCCAAGAAGTAGGTTTGTATGGCTACACCTTC
-	many	TRBV2	TRBJ2-1	CASRTAGWGDEQFF	TGTGCCAGCAGGACTGCAGGGTGGGGTGATGAGCAGTTCTTC